One sample yielded the 25 T cell receptor beta chains listed below, sequenced in a study of response to subunit inactivated influenza vaccine. TCRdb re-analysed the RT-PCR reads in MiXCR, keeping a single row per CDR3 protein. The sample has more than 550,000 distinct CDR3 sequences; approximately 11% are singletons. The same data also contributed to another study, on T cells expressing NK-cell markers. This second study says: A 5'RACE template switching approach incorporating UMIs was used to make TCR beta cDNA.

This sample comprised PBMCs from blood, obtained on the day of vaccination. The receptor source for this set is a man in his fifties or sixties who received an inactivated influenza vaccine.

This clonotype came up many times. This chain connects TRBV9 to TRBJ2-5, with 8 nucleotides matching TRBD2. The length of the CDR3 is 14 residues. Germline V gene data show CDR1 as SGDLS and CDR2 as YYNGEE. V dropped 0 bases and J dropped 8; count of bases not matched to a gene: 6. The CDR3 DNA reads TGTGCCAGCAGCGTAGGTGGGCTAGCGGGCACCCAGTACTTC. As protein: CASSVGGLAGTQYF.

This clonotype was seen a handful of times. The chain joins TRBV4-3 to TRBJ1-3, with 9 bases aligning to TRBD1. Germline trimming cut 9 bases from V and 2 bases from J; bases unmatched to any gene: 14. The CDR3 totals 17 residues. Germline V gene sequence: CDR1 LGHNA, CDR2 YSLEER. The CDR3 sequence is CASSYAGGQGAGNTIYF. The CDR3 DNA sequence: TGCGCCAGTAGTTATGCCGGGGGACAGGGCGCTGGAAACACCATATATTTT.

V gene TRBV12-3 or TRBV12-4 combines with J gene TRBJ2-5; D possibly corresponds to TRBD1 (6 bases). Trimming stripped 7 bases from V and 2 bases from J, with 14 bases between. The CDR3 is made up of 14 amino acids. The chain's CDR3 is CASNTGTLQETQYF. CDR3 sequence (DNA): TGTGCCAGCAATACCGGGACATTACAAGAGACCCAGTACTTC.

This clonotype has a handful of counts. The chain employs TRBV4-2 and TRBJ1-1; no clear D gene. Trimming removed 0 bases from V and 5 bases from J, with 7 bases in between. CDR1 and CDR2 (germline): LGHNA, YNFKEQ. The CDR3 totals 13 residues. The CDR3 DNA follows: TGTGCCAGCAGCCAAGAGGCCGAGACTGAAGCTTTCTTT. It yields the protein CASSQEAETEAFF.

The V and J genes are TRBV11-2 and TRBJ2-1, with TRBD1 matching 7 bases. Trimming cost V 5 bases and J 0 bases; bases outside gene matches: 7. The germline V gene encodes CDR1 SGHAT and CDR2 FQNNGV. The CDR3 has 16 residues. CDR3 DNA: TGTGCCAGCAGCCACTTCAGGGGGAGCTCCTACAATGAGCAGTTCTTC. Protein product: CASSHFRGSSYNEQFF. Based on the CDR3 plus reference TRBV11-2 and TRBJ2-1, the full variable domain is EAGVAQSPRYKIIEKRQSVAFWCNPISGHATLYWYQQILGQGPKLLIQFQNNGVVDDSQLPKDRFSAERLKGVDSTLKIQPAKLEDSAVYLCASSHFRGSSYNEQFFGPGTRLTVL.

This clonotype was recorded a few times. This sequence joins TRBV4-3 and TRBJ2-5; D is unresolved. Germline CDR1 LGHNA, CDR2 YSLEER. V was pared by 1 base and J by 1 base, with 10 bases between. The CDR3 extends over 15 amino acids. The CDR3 here is CASSQGPAVQETQYF. In DNA, the CDR3 is TGCGCCAGCAGCCAAGGGCCGGCAGTCCAAGAGACCCAGTACTTC.

This clonotype was found a few times. The V gene is TRBV4-3, the J gene TRBJ1-2; no clear D gene. In germline, CDR1 is LGHNA, CDR2 YSLEER. This CDR3 is 13 amino acids long. Deletions cut 0 bases from V and 7 bases from J, with 9 bases between. This CDR3 is CASSQDPGSGYTF. CDR3 DNA sequence: TGCGCCAGCAGCCAAGATCCTGGGTCTGGCTACACCTTC.

This clonotype was recorded a few times. This chain joins TRBV7-2 and TRBJ2-1, with D possibly being TRBD2 (5 bases). The V gene's germline CDR1 is SGHTA and CDR2 FQGNSA. CDR3 size: 16 residues. V dropped 1 base and J dropped 6 bases, with 16 bases sitting between them. The CDR3 DNA reads as TGTGCCAGCAGCTTAGATTCGGGGTGGGTAGGCAATGAGCAGTTCTTC. Its translation: CASSLDSGWVGNEQFF. Drawing the rest from reference TRBV7-2 and TRBJ2-1, the complete variable domain is GAGVSQSPSNKVTEKGKDVELRCDPISGHTALYWYRQSLGQGLEFLIYFQGNSAPDKSGLPSDRFSAERTGGSVSTLTIQRTQQEDSAVYLCASSLDSGWVGNEQFFGPGTRLTVL.

The chain joins TRBV6-1 to TRBJ1-1, with TRBD1 matching 7 bases. From germline, CDR1 is MNHNS and CDR2 SASEGT. The CDR3 has 17 amino acids. Unmatched junction bases numbered 13, after V lost 6 bases and J lost 0 bases. In DNA, the CDR3 is TGTGCCAGCAGCCCTCCCCCCGTACAGGGGATGAACACTGAAGCTTTCTTT. It translates to CASSPPPVQGMNTEAFF.

The V call is TRBV11-2, the J call TRBJ2-5; D is possibly TRBD2 (6 bases). V was pared by 1 base and J by 2 bases, with 14 bases between. This CDR3 spans 16 amino acids. Germline V gene lookup returns CDR1 SGHAT and CDR2 FQNNGV. This chain's CDR3 is CASSLGLGLNQETQYF. CDR3 coding DNA: TGTGCCAGCAGCTTAGGGTTGGGACTTAATCAAGAGACCCAGTACTTC.

V is TRBV11-1 and J is TRBJ2-3; 8 nucleotides match TRBD2. The length of the CDR3 is 16 residues. Germline assignment: CDR1 SGHAT and CDR2 FQDESV (reference sequence). V lost 1 base, J lost 1 base, and 4 bases stayed unmatched. The CDR3 reads CASSLGSAGGTDTQYF. The DNA for the CDR3 is TGTGCCAGCAGCTTAGGGTCAGCGGGAGGCACAGATACGCAGTATTTT.

V is TRBV6-2 or TRBV6-3 and J is TRBJ2-1; D unclear. Germline values: CDR1 MNHEY, CDR2 SVGEGT. The CDR3 contains 13 residues. V was pared by 7 bases and J by 2 bases, with 9 bases between. Here the CDR3 reads CASNKTAYNEQFF. The CDR3 bases are TGTGCCAGCAATAAGACTGCCTACAATGAGCAGTTCTTC.

In this sample, this clonotype turned up a few times. V gene TRBV24-1 combines with J gene TRBJ2-1; maybe TRBD2 (5 bases). The CDR3 is 17 amino acids. The germline V and J ends were trimmed by 3 bases and 0 bases, with 14 bases remaining between them. CDR1 and CDR2 (germline): KGHDR, SFDVKD. The DNA for the CDR3 is TGTGCCACCAGTGATGCCGCGGGTACAATCTCCTACAATGAGCAGTTCTTC. This codes for CATSDAAGTISYNEQFF.

The gene calls are TRBV6-6 and TRBJ2-7, with D hard to call. V dropped 5 bases and J dropped 2 bases, with 10 bases sitting between them. The CDR3 sequence is 13 residues long. CDR1 is MNHNY and CDR2 is SVGAGI in the germline V gene (reference sequence). The CDR3 loop is CASSRLDAYEQYF. The CDR3 coding sequence is TGTGCCAGCAGTCGGTTGGACGCCTACGAGCAGTACTTC.

V usage is TRBV20-1 and J usage is TRBJ1-6; no reliable D call. Germline CDR1 is DFQATT and CDR2 is SNEGSKA (reference sequence). V was trimmed by 0 bases and J by 8 bases, leaving 11 bases between them. This CDR3 contains 14 residues. CDR3 DNA sequence: TGCAGTGCTAGAGAGGGTCATCGGGATTCACCCCTCCACTTT. Encoded protein: CSAREGHRDSPLHF.

This clonotype was detected only a few times. The genes are TRBV10-3 and TRBJ2-5; 14 bases match TRBD2. The CDR3 runs to 15 residues. Germline V CDR1 and CDR2: ENHRY, SYGVKD. The V segment lost 9 bases and the J segment 7 bases; nucleotides outside the gene matches: 10. In DNA form, the CDR3 reads TGTGCCATAGGGACTAGCGGGAGCGCGAGTCGGACCCAGTACTTC. Its translation: CAIGTSGSASRTQYF.

The rearrangement uses TRBV29-1 and TRBJ2-1; D is unclear. V was shortened by 4 bases and J by 0 bases, with 10 bases between the two germline ends. Germline-derived CDR1 and CDR2 are SQVTM and ANQGSEA. This CDR3 region has 14 residues. This CDR3 is CSVGSFSSYNEQFF. The CDR3 coding sequence is TGCAGCGTTGGGAGTTTCAGCTCCTACAATGAGCAGTTCTTC.

This clonotype has more than one count but fewer than ten. The V and J genes are TRBV28 and TRBJ1-1; D is uncertain. Germline V lookup: CDR1 MDHEN, CDR2 SYDVKM. Trimming removed 5 bases at V and 2 bases at J, with 15 bases between. CDR3 length: 15 amino acids. The CDR3 sequence: CASSPLLQINTEAFF. CDR3 nucleotides: TGTGCCAGCAGTCCCCTCCTACAGATAAACACTGAAGCTTTCTTT.

This sequence joins TRBV9 and TRBJ1-2; D call uncertain. CDR3 length equals 13 residues. The V gene lost 0 bases and the J gene lost 6 bases, with 9 bases spanning the gap. CDR1 and CDR2 from the germline V gene are SGDLS and YYNGEE. The CDR3 loop reads CASSVDGGNGYTF. In DNA form, the CDR3 reads TGTGCCAGCAGCGTAGATGGAGGGAATGGCTACACCTTC.

This clonotype was recorded a few times. DNA for the CDR3: TGCAGTGCTAGAGATAGCGGGCCAAGCACAGATACGCAGTATTTT. This sequence encodes CSARDSGPSTDTQYF. This rearrangement joins TRBV20-1 to TRBJ2-3, with 7 bases identical to TRBD2. Losses at the gene ends were 0 bases for V and 0 bases for J; bases not matched to a gene: 3. Germline V gives CDR1 DFQATT, CDR2 SNEGSKA (reference sequence). This CDR3 comprises 15 residues.

The sample holds many counts of this clonotype. J is TRBJ1-2 and V is TRBV12-3 or TRBV12-4, with 10 bases aligning to TRBD1. The CDR3 has 17 residues. The trim removed 4 bases at V and 1 base at J, leaving 9 bases unmatched. The CDR3 loop is CASSSAPGTGDNYGYTF. Written as DNA, the CDR3 is TGTGCCAGCAGTTCAGCGCCCGGGACAGGGGATAACTATGGCTACACCTTC.

In its sample, this clonotype was seen many times. The V and J genes are TRBV12-3 or TRBV12-4 and TRBJ1-3; D is unclear. The V and J ends lost 6 bases and 9 bases respectively, with 12 bases between them. This CDR3 has 12 amino acids. CDR3 coding DNA: TGTGCCAGCAGCAGCGTGGTCGGCACCATATATTTT. It encodes CASSSVVGTIYF.

This clonotype showed up just a few times. This chain joins TRBV10-3 and TRBJ2-7, with a weak D call TRBD1 (5 bases). Germline CDR1 reads ENHRY; CDR2 reads SYGVKD. Trimming shortened V by 4 bases and J by 2 bases, and 12 bases separated the two germline ends. The CDR3 spans 14 residues. The DNA of the CDR3 is TGTGCCATCAGTGGGGGCAGTCTGACCTACGAGCAGTACTTC. Its translation: CAISGGSLTYEQYF.

This chain links TRBV4-2 with TRBJ2-2; TRBD1 or TRBD2 may be the D gene (5 bases each). The CDR3 loop spans 15 amino acids. V gave up 4 bases and J gave up 6 bases, with 15 bases separating them. From germline, CDR1 is LGHNA and CDR2 YNFKEQ. The CDR3 nucleotides are TGTGCCAGCAGCCGGGAAGAAAGAGGGGCCGGGGAGCTGTTTTTT. Translation gives CASSREERGAGELFF.

The CDR3 is CAAGGSNQPQHF. The CDR3 DNA is TGTGCAGCGGGGGGGTCAAATCAGCCCCAGCATTTT. V usage is TRBV6-1 and J usage is TRBJ1-5, with D perhaps TRBD1 (5 bases). The germline gives CDR1 MNHNS, CDR2 SASEGT. The CDR3 length is 12 residues.